One sample yielded the 4 T cell receptor beta chains listed below, sequenced in a study of cytomegalovirus exposure and HLA in healthy donors (dated by TCRdb to about 2017). The receptor library was made with the immunoSEQ multiplex PCR assay. For the multiplex PCR, a mixture combining 60 forward primers for TCR Vbeta segments and 13 reverse primers for TCR Jbeta segments was used. TCRdb's version of the immuneACCESS table is confined to in-frame rearrangements and falls short of the full clone set. An unresolved V gene accounts for under half of the shortfall where checked; the remainder is of unknown origin. In all, the sample holds roughly 120,000 clones, and around 85% of those were seen once. Of the sample, less than 2% is held by the ten largest clones. Material: PBMCs. The receptors originated from a man aged 40-49 years in good health and CMV-seronegative.

The chain combines TRBV6-1 with TRBJ2-1; TRBD2 might be the D (5 bases). The CDR3 length is 13 residues. CDR1 is MNHNS and CDR2 is SASEGT in the germline V gene. The V and J ends lost 8 bases and 0 bases respectively, with 8 bases between them. The CDR3 loop reads CASPRDSYNEQFF. CDR3 bases: TGTGCCAGCCCCCGGGACTCCTACAATGAGCAGTTCTTC.

The chain employs TRBV2 and TRBJ1-1, with 7 bases aligning to TRBD1. With V trimmed by 7 bases and J by 6 bases, 17 bases remained unmatched. The germline V gene encodes CDR1 SNHLY and CDR2 FYNNEI. The CDR3 sequence is 16 residues long. This CDR3 is CASTEETGRVTSEAFF. CDR3 sequence (DNA): TGTGCCAGCACGGAAGAGACAGGGCGGGTAACATCTGAAGCTTTCTTT.

V and J are TRBV7-9 and TRBJ1-2; TRBD1 matches 9 bases. The CDR3 is made up of 14 amino acids. Germline V gene data show CDR1 as SEHNR and CDR2 as FQNEAQ (reference sequence). Germline trimming cut 5 bases from V and 8 bases from J; bases unmatched to any gene: 9. Here the CDR3 reads CASSVGQGSGGYTF. CDR3 bases: TGTGCCAGCAGCGTCGGACAGGGGTCTGGAGGCTACACCTTC.

The V gene is TRBV19, the J gene TRBJ1-5; D possibly corresponds to TRBD1 (6 bases). V lost 8 bases and J lost 11, with 13 bases in between. This CDR3 comprises 11 residues. Germline CDR1 and CDR2: LNHDA and SQIVND (reference sequence). CDR3 protein: CASRQAWTQHF. In nucleotides, the CDR3 is TGTGCCAGTCGACAGGCCTGGACCCAGCATTTT.